This TCR beta chain was identified during a study of CD8 T cells in ankylosing spondylitis. Overall study results and limits: Reportedly, matched ankylosing spondylitis synovial fluid was significantly enriched for disease-linked clones.

CDR1 SGDLS and CDR2 YYNGEE come from the germline V gene. Trimming cost V 0 bases and J 1 base, with 11 bases left between them. The CDR3 runs to 17 residues. The sample holds many counts of this clonotype. Its antigen is currently unknown. TCRdb fed the 5' RACE reads into MiXCR, producing one record per CDR3 protein. The sample yields 30,000 to 45,000 distinct CDR3 sequences, 2.5% to 3.5% seen once. This TCR was recovered from a male donor with ankylosing spondylitis or in good health (not recorded which). The sequenced sample was blood, either unsorted or a sorted T cell fraction (not recorded which). This chain links TRBV9 with TRBJ2-6; D is perhaps TRBD2 (5 bases). CDR3 amino acids: CASSVGPGFSGANVLTF. The CDR3 region has the DNA TGTGCCAGCAGCGTAGGTCCGGGGTTTTCTGGGGCCAACGTCCTGACTTTC. The entire variable domain, with the rest obtained from reference TRBV9 and TRBJ2-6, is as follows: DSGVTQTPKHLITATGQRVTLRCSPRSGDLSVYWYQQSLDQGLQFLIQYYNGEERAKGNILERFSAQQFPDLHSELNLSSLELGDSALYFCASSVGPGFSGANVLTFGAGSRLTVL.